A single sample gave rise to the 16 T cell receptor beta chains below, sequenced in a study of CD4 T cells in relation to SARS-CoV-2 and coronaviruses. TCRdb's table, derived via immunoSEQ multiplex PCR, lists solely in-frame clones and lacks some. The sample carries approximately 60,000 clones, about 90% recorded once. The sample consisted of naive CD4+ T cells from PBMCs. Subset meaning: naive CD4+ T cells isolated by negative enrichment. The receptors come from an adult with COVID-19.

The chain uses TRBV2 and TRBJ2-7, with D uncertain. The V and J ends lost 2 bases and 3 bases respectively, with 8 bases between them. The CDR3 extends over 13 amino acids. CDR1 and CDR2 from the germline V gene are SNHLY and FYNNEI. The CDR3 nucleotides are TGTGCCAGCAGTGAAACACGTAGCTACGAGCAGTACTTC. Its protein product is CASSETRSYEQYF.

The chain links TRBV3-1 (or the pseudogene TRBV3-2) to TRBJ2-7; the D gene could be TRBD1 or TRBD2 (5 bases each). Trimming took off 0 bases at V and 4 bases at J, with 10 bases between the two ends. The CDR3 runs 14 residues. Germline assignment: CDR1 LGHDT and CDR2 YNNKEL (reference sequence). The CDR3 DNA reads TGTGCCAGCAGCCAAGAGTTCAGGGAGTACGAGCAGTACTTC. Amino acids: CASSQEFREYEQYF.

The CDR3 reads CASSVGQGEGELFF. The CDR3 bases are TGTGCCAGCAGCGTGGGACAGGGGGAAGGGGAGCTGTTTTTT. The chain recombines TRBV7-3 with TRBJ2-2; 11 bases are shared with TRBD1. V trimming: 5 bases; J trimming: 8 bases; junction bases outside the gene matches: 4. The CDR3 has 14 residues. CDR1 is SGHTA and CDR2 is FQGTGA in the germline V gene. Based on the CDR3 plus reference TRBV7-3 and TRBJ2-2, the full variable domain is GAGVSQTPSNKVTEKGKYVELRCDPISGHTALYWYRQSLGQGPEFLIYFQGTGAADDSGLPNDRFFAVRPEGSVSTLKIQRTERGDSAVYLCASSVGQGEGELFFGEGSRLTVL.

V and J are TRBV5-4 and TRBJ2-7, with TRBD2 as a possible D gene (6 bases). This CDR3 contains 14 residues. Germline CDR1 SGHNT, CDR2 YYREEE (reference sequence). V was shortened by 9 bases and J by 0 bases, with 16 bases between the two germline ends. The CDR3 loop is CATSSGKSSYEQYF. The CDR3 DNA follows: TGTGCCACCAGTAGCGGCAAGAGCTCCTACGAGCAGTACTTC. The full variable domain, completed using reference TRBV5-4 and TRBJ2-7, is ETGVTQSPTHLIKTRGQQVTLRCSSQSGHNTVSWYQQALGQGPQFIFQYYREEENGRGNFPPRFSGLQFPNYSSELNVNALELDDSALYLCATSSGKSSYEQYFGPGTRLTVT.

This clone appeared once. This sequence joins TRBV15 and TRBJ2-4; TRBD1 is a possible D gene (5 bases). The CDR3 loop spans 15 amino acids. CDR1 and CDR2 from the germline V gene are LNHNV and YYDKDF (reference sequence). Trimming stripped 1 base from V and 6 bases from J, with 13 bases between. This chain's CDR3 is CATSRVQDRLNIQYF. In DNA, the CDR3 is TGTGCCACCAGCAGAGTACAGGACCGATTAAACATTCAGTACTTC.

In its sample, this clone was seen once. The rearrangement joins TRBV30 to TRBJ1-6; 8 nucleotides match TRBD1. The CDR3 loop spans 13 amino acids. J gave up 9 bases and V 1 base, and 2 bases lay outside the gene matches. In germline, CDR1 is GTSNPN, CDR2 SVGIG (reference sequence). The CDR3: CAWSEQGVSPLHF. In nucleotides, the CDR3 is TGTGCCTGGAGTGAACAGGGGGTTTCACCCCTCCACTTT.

The chain carries TRBV3-1 (or the pseudogene TRBV3-2) and TRBJ2-7; 8 positions match TRBD1. The V gene's germline CDR1 is LGHDT and CDR2 YNNKEL (reference sequence). The V gene end was trimmed by 4 bases and the J gene end by 10 bases; junction bases not matched to a gene: 12. The CDR3 spans 14 residues. In nucleotides, the CDR3 is TGTGCCAGCAGCCTGGGACAGGCCTTGGGGACACAGTACTTC. Translation gives CASSLGQALGTQYF.

This chain links TRBV5-1 with TRBJ1-2; 8 nucleotides match TRBD1. V shed 0 bases and J 6 bases; nucleotides not matched to a gene: 16. Per the germline V gene, CDR1 is SGHRS and CDR2 is YFSETQ. CDR3 length: 18 amino acids. CDR3 loop: CASSLGLSSDRALNGYTF. For the CDR3, the DNA is TGCGCCAGCAGCTTGGGGCTTTCTTCGGACAGGGCGTTAAATGGCTACACCTTC. The full variable domain, rest sourced from reference TRBV5-1 and TRBJ1-2, is KAGVTQTPRYLIKTRGQQVTLSCSPISGHRSVSWYQQTPGQGLQFLFEYFSETQRNKGNFPGRFSGRQFSNSRSEMNVSTLELGDSALYLCASSLGLSSDRALNGYTFGSGTRLTVV.

The genes are TRBV5-6 and TRBJ2-1; the match to TRBD1 covers 8 bases. Germline V gives CDR1 SGHDT, CDR2 YYEEEE. The CDR3 is 15 amino acids. V dropped 1 base and J dropped 2; count of bases not matched to a gene: 2. CDR3 bases: TGTGCCAGCAGCTTGAAGGACAGGGCCTACAATGAGCAGTTCTTC. It yields the protein CASSLKDRAYNEQFF.

The chain carries TRBV9 and TRBJ2-7; 7 bases fit TRBD1. Germline CDR1 is SGDLS and CDR2 is YYNGEE. Unmatched junction bases numbered 11, after V lost 5 bases and J lost 3 bases. The CDR3 length is 15 residues. CDR3 coding DNA: TGTGCCAGCAGTTTAACCGGGACAGAGCTCTACGAGCAGTACTTC. It translates to CASSLTGTELYEQYF.

The chain is built from TRBV29-1 and TRBJ2-2; D may be TRBD2 (6 bases). With 3 bases removed from V and 3 bases from J, the gap between germline ends came to 11 bases. This CDR3 spans 14 amino acids. Germline CDR1 and CDR2: SQVTM and ANQGSEA. In nucleotides, the CDR3 is TGCAGCGTTGACCGAGGACTACACACCGGGGAGCTGTTTTTT. Translating it yields CSVDRGLHTGELFF.

The chain combines TRBV5-6 with TRBJ1-6; D remains ambiguous. The V end lost 0 bases, the J end lost 9 bases, and 7 bases lay between the germline ends. The CDR3 sequence is 13 residues long. In germline, CDR1 is SGHDT, CDR2 YYEEEE. CDR3 in DNA: TGTGCCAGCAGCTTGGAACGAACTTCACCCCTCCACTTT. Translated, it gives CASSLERTSPLHF.

The gene calls are TRBV28 and TRBJ2-1; possible D gene TRBD1, 6 bases. Germline CDR1 and CDR2: MDHEN and SYDVKM. The CDR3 has 11 amino acids. The V end was cut by 8 bases, the J end by 5 bases, with 7 bases between. CDR3 sequence (DNA): TGTGCCAGCGCAGGGGACAATGAGCAGTTCTTC. Amino acid sequence: CASAGDNEQFF.

The V gene is TRBV30, the J gene TRBJ2-3; D perhaps matches TRBD1 (6 bases). The V gene lost 4 bases and the J gene lost 0 bases, with 8 bases spanning the gap. CDR1 and CDR2 from the germline V gene are GTSNPN and SVGIG (reference sequence). CDR3 length: 13 residues. CDR3 sequence: CAWTGASTDTQYF. CDR3 sequence (DNA): TGTGCCTGGACAGGGGCGAGCACAGATACGCAGTATTTT.

This clone was recorded once. J is TRBJ2-5 and V is TRBV28; D unresolved. The CDR3 is 14 amino acids. V gave up 4 bases and J gave up 1 base, with 10 bases separating them. Germline values: CDR1 MDHEN, CDR2 SYDVKM. CDR3 residues: CASSSPAIQETQYF. As DNA, the CDR3 is TGTGCCAGCAGTTCCCCCGCCATCCAAGAGACCCAGTACTTC. The variable domain in full, completed from reference TRBV28 and TRBJ2-5, reads DVKVTQSSRYLVKRTGEKVFLECVQDMDHENMFWYRQDPGLGLRLIYFSYDVKMKEKGDIPEGYSVSREKKERFSLILESASTNQTSMYLCASSSPAIQETQYFGPGTRLLVL.

The chain recombines TRBV9 with TRBJ2-3, with a possible D match to TRBD2 (6 bases). Trimming took 3 bases from V and 1 from J, leaving 9 bases between them. CDR1 and CDR2 from the germline V gene are SGDLS and YYNGEE. The CDR3 runs to 14 residues. DNA of the CDR3: TGTGCCAGCAGCGCTAGCGCCGGCACAGATACGCAGTATTTT. Translating it yields CASSASAGTDTQYF.